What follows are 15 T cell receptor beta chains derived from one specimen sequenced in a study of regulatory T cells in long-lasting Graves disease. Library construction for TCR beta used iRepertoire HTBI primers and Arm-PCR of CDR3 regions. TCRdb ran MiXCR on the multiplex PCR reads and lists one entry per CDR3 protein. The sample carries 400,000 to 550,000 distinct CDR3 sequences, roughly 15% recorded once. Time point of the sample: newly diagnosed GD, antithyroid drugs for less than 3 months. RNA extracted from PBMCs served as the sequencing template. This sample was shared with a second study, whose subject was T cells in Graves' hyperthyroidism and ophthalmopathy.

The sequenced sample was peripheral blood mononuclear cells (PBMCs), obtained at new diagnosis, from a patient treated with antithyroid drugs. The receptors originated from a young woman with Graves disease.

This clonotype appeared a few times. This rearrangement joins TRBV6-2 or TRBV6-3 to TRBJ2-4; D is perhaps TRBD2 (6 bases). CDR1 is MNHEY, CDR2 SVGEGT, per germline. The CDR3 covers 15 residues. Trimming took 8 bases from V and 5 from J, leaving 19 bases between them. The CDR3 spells CASGFDGGYENIQYF. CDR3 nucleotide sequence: TGTGCCAGCGGGTTTGACGGGGGTTACGAAAACATTCAGTACTTC.

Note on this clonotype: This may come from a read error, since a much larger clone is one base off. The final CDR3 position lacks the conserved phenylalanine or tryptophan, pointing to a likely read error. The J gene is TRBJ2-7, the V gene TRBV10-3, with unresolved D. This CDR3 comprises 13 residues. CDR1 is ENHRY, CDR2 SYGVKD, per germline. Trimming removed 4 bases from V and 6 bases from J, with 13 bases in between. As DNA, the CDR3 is TGTGCCATCAGTGTGCCCAATGGCGGCGAGCAGTACCTC. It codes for CAISVPNGGEQYL.

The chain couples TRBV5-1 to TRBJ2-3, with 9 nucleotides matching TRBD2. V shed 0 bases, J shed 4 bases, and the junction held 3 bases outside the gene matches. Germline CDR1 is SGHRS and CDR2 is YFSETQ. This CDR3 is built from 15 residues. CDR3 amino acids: CASSLARGGADTQYF. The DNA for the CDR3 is TGCGCCAGCAGCTTGGCGCGGGGGGGAGCAGATACGCAGTATTTT.

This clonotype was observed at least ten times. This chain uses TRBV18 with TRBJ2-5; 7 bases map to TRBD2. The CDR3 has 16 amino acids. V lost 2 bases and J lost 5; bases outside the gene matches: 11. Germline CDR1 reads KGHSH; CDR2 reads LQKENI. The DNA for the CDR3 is TGTGCCAGCTCACCAACGTCCGCGGGAGCGGGGGAGACCCAGTACTTC. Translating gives CASSPTSAGAGETQYF. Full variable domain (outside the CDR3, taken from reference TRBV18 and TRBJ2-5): NAGVMQNPRHLVRRRGQEARLRCSPMKGHSHVYWYRQLPEEGLKFMVYLQKENIIDESGMPKERFSAEFPKEGPSILRIQQVVRGDSAAYFCASSPTSAGAGETQYFGPGTRLLVL.

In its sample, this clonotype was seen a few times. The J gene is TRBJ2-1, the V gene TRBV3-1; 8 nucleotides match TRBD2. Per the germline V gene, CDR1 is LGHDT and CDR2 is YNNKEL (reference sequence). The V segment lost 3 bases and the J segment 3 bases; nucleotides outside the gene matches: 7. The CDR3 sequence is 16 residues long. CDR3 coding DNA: TGTGCCAGCAGCCAGCCAACTAGCGGATACTACAATGAGCAGTTCTTC. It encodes CASSQPTSGYYNEQFF.

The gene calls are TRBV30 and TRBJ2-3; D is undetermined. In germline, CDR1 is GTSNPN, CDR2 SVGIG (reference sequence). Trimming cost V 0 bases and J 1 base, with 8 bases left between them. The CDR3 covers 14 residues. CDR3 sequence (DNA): TGTGCCTGGAGTGTCCCTTGGGGCACAGATACGCAGTATTTT. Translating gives CAWSVPWGTDTQYF.

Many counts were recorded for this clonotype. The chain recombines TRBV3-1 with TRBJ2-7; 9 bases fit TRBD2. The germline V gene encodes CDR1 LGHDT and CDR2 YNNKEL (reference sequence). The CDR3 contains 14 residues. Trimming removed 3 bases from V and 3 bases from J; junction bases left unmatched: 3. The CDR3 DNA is TGTGCCAGCAGCCAGGGACTAGCTGACTACGAGCAGTACTTC. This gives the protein CASSQGLADYEQYF.

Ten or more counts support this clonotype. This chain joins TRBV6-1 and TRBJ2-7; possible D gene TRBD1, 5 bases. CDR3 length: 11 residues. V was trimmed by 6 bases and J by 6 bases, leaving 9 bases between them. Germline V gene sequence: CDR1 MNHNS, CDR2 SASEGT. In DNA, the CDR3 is TGTGCCAGCAGACCAGGGATCGAGCAGTACTTC. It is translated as CASRPGIEQYF.

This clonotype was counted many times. CDR3 sequence reads: CASSLGGLAVPTQYF. The CDR3 DNA is TGCGCCAGCAGCTTGGGGGGACTAGCGGTCCCTACGCAGTATTTT. The chain is built from TRBV5-1 and TRBJ2-3, with 11 bases identical to TRBD2. The CDR3 sequence is 15 residues long. J was trimmed by 8 bases and V by 0 bases; bases with no gene match: 5. In germline, CDR1 is SGHRS, CDR2 YFSETQ.

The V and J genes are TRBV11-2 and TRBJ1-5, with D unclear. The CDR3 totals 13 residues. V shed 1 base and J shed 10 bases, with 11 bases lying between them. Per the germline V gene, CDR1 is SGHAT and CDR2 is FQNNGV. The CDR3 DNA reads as TGTGCCAGCAGCTTAGGCAGGAATGGACCCCAGCATTTT. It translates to CASSLGRNGPQHF.

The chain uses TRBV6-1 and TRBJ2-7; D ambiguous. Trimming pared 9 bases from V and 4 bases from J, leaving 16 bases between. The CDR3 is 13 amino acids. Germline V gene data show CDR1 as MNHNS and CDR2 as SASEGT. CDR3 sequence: CASTDPALYEQYF. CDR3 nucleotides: TGTGCCAGTACGGACCCGGCGTTATACGAGCAGTACTTC.

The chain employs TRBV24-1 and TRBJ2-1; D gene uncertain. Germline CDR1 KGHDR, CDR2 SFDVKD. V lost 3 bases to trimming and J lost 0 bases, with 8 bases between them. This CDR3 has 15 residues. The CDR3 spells CATSDGPSSYNEQFF. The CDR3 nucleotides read TGTGCCACCAGTGATGGACCCAGCTCCTACAATGAGCAGTTCTTC.

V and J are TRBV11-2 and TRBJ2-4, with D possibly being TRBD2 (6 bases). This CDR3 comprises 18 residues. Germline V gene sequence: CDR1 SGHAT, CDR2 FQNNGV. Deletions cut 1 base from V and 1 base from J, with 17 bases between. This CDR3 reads CASSLGPRELRAKNIQYF. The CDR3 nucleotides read TGTGCCAGCAGCTTAGGGCCTCGGGAGTTAAGGGCCAAAAACATTCAGTACTTC.

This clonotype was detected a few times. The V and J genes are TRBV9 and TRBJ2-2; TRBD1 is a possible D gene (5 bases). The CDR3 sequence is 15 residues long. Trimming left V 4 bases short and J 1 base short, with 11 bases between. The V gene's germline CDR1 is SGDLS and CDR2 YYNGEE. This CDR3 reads CASSPRVVNTGELFF. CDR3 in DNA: TGTGCCAGCAGCCCCAGGGTGGTGAACACCGGGGAGCTGTTTTTT.

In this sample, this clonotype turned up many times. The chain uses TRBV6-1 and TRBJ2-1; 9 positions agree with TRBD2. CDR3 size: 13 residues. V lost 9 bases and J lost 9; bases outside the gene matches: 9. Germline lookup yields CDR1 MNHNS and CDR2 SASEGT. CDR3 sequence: CASRRLAAGEQFF. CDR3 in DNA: TGTGCCAGTAGACGACTAGCGGCGGGTGAGCAGTTCTTC.